The 15 T cell receptor beta chains given below trace back to one sample, sequenced in a study of T cells in Graves' hyperthyroidism and ophthalmopathy. Amplification yielded TCR beta CDR3 regions, with RNA transcripts as the source. HTBI primers were employed in a first-round RT-PCR of the TCR CDR3. TCRdb fed the multiplex PCR reads into MiXCR, producing one record per CDR3 protein. The sample lists about 350,000 distinct CDR3 sequences, approximately 15% seen once, with roughly 24% in the top ten. The sequenced material came from blood. Receptors originate from a woman between 25 and 40 years old with Graves' hyperthyroidism.

This CDR3 reads CASSNPRDLQETQYF. CDR3 sequence (DNA): TGTGCCAGCAGTAACCCTCGGGACCTCCAAGAGACCCAGTACTTC. This sequence joins TRBV6-1 and TRBJ2-5; either TRBD1 or TRBD2 may supply D (5 bases each). The V gene's germline CDR1 is MNHNS and CDR2 SASEGT. Trimming took off 5 bases at V and 1 base at J, with 14 bases between the two ends. The CDR3 contains 15 residues.

With respect to this clonotype: Compared with germline, one end of the junction differs, possibly owing to a read error. For the CDR3, the DNA is TGTGCCAGCAGAGAAGTAGGACGGCAGAACACTGAAACTTTCTTT. Its translation: CASREVGRQNTETFF. This chain uses TRBV11-2 with TRBJ1-1; D call uncertain. Germline values: CDR1 SGHAT, CDR2 FQNNGV. The length of the CDR3 is 15 residues.

This clonotype was counted only a few times. The chain employs TRBV7-9 and TRBJ2-7; 9 bases are a match to TRBD1. The length of the CDR3 is 12 residues. Germline assignment: CDR1 SEHNR and CDR2 FQNEAQ (reference sequence). The CDR3 nucleotides are TGTGCGACAACTACAGGGGGCGCGGAGCAGTACTTC. Protein: CATTTGGAEQYF.

The J gene is TRBJ2-1, the V gene TRBV24-1; 7 bases agree with TRBD1. After removal of 5 bases from V and 5 bases from J, the junction contained 5 bases not matched to a gene. CDR1 KGHDR and CDR2 SFDVKD come from the germline V gene. CDR3 size: 14 residues. The CDR3 spells CATSGQGRHNEQFF. CDR3 coding DNA: TGTGCCACCAGTGGACAGGGTCGACACAATGAGCAGTTCTTC.

The table lists this clonotype with a few counts. The V call is TRBV5-6, the J call TRBJ1-2, with D possibly being TRBD1 (6 bases). With 6 bases removed from V and 8 bases from J, the gap between germline ends came to 26 bases. Germline V gene sequence: CDR1 SGHDT, CDR2 YYEEEE. The CDR3 covers 16 residues. In DNA form, the CDR3 reads TGTGCCAGCAACGGGGTCTCACAGGGATCTTCGGAGGGCTACACCTTC. Translating it yields CASNGVSQGSSEGYTF. Full variable domain (missing parts from reference TRBV5-6 and TRBJ1-2): DAGVTQSPTHLIKTRGQQVTLRCSPKSGHDTVSWYQQALGQGPQFIFQYYEEEERQRGNFPDRFSGHQFPNYSSELNVNALLLGDSALYLCASNGVSQGSSEGYTFGSGTRLTVV.

About this clonotype: A read error may be the cause here, since a much bigger clone is one base away. The rearrangement uses TRBV7-2 and TRBJ1-2; D gene unclear. The CDR3 covers 13 residues. Germline assignment: CDR1 SGHTA and CDR2 FQGNSA. The V gene lost 3 bases and the J gene lost 2 bases, with 7 bases spanning the gap. The CDR3: CASSFARNYGYTF. CDR3 bases: TGTGCCAGCAGCTTTGCCAGAAACTATGGCTACACCTTC.

This clonotype was seen more than once but under ten times. The rearrangement uses TRBV18 and TRBJ2-5; D unclear. The V gene's germline CDR1 is KGHSH and CDR2 LQKENI. The V end lost 0 bases, the J end lost 1 base, and 15 bases lay between the germline ends. The CDR3 has 17 residues. CDR3 nucleotide sequence: TGTGCCAGCTCACCACCGGCTGGGCTAAGTACCCAAGAGACCCAGTACTTC. This sequence encodes CASSPPAGLSTQETQYF.

The sample holds a few counts of this clonotype. The chain carries TRBV20-1 and TRBJ2-5; the D gene is possibly TRBD1 (6 bases). The length of the CDR3 is 17 residues. CDR1 is DFQATT and CDR2 is SNEGSKA in the germline V gene (reference sequence). The germline V and J ends were trimmed by 0 bases and 2 bases, with 19 bases remaining between them. The CDR3 loop reads CSARDLSRGHPQETQYF. The DNA for the CDR3 is TGCAGTGCTAGAGATCTTTCTAGGGGACACCCTCAAGAGACCCAGTACTTC.

The chain uses TRBV19 and TRBJ1-4; 7 positions agree with TRBD1. The V gene's germline CDR1 is LNHDA and CDR2 SQIVND (reference sequence). The CDR3 is 14 residues long. V shed 11 bases, J shed 6 bases, and the junction held 12 bases outside the gene matches. This chain's CDR3 is CASNLIGGDEKLFF. CDR3 in DNA: TGTGCCTCTAATCTAATAGGGGGCGATGAAAAACTGTTTTTT.

V gene TRBV9 combines with J gene TRBJ2-7; 7 bases are a match to TRBD2. Per the germline V gene, CDR1 is SGDLS and CDR2 is YYNGEE. The CDR3 has 15 amino acids. The trim removed 7 bases at V and 0 bases at J, leaving 10 bases unmatched. Here the CDR3 DNA reads TGTGCCAGCTCGGCGGGAGTCATGAGCTCCTACGAGCAGTACTTC. Its translation is CASSAGVMSSYEQYF.

V is TRBV28 and J is TRBJ2-7; D possibly uses TRBD1 or TRBD2 (6 bases each). This CDR3 spans 17 amino acids. V lost 4 bases, J lost 3 bases, and 22 bases lay in between. The germline CDR1 and CDR2 sequences are MDHEN and SYDVKM. DNA of the CDR3: TGTGCCAGCAGTTCCCCTGGCGCGGGACAACCACTCTACGAGCAGTACTTC. Its translation: CASSSPGAGQPLYEQYF.

This clonotype showed up many times. The CDR3 region is CASRVGDQPQHF. Written as DNA, the CDR3 is TGTGCCAGCCGAGTCGGGGATCAGCCCCAGCATTTT. The chain carries TRBV28 and TRBJ1-5; no firm D call. Germline V gene lookup returns CDR1 MDHEN and CDR2 SYDVKM. The CDR3 has 12 amino acids. V lost 8 bases and J lost 5, with 10 bases in between.

The chain couples TRBV14 to TRBJ2-6; D remains ambiguous. V was clipped by 4 bases and J by 13 bases, with 17 bases between them. CDR3 length equals 14 residues. Germline assignment: CDR1 SGHDN and CDR2 FVKESK. CDR3 region: CASSRSDPGLVLTF. CDR3 in DNA: TGTGCCAGCAGCCGTTCGGACCCCGGCTTAGTCCTGACTTTC.

In its sample, this clonotype was seen many times. This chain uses TRBV12-3 or TRBV12-4 with TRBJ2-1; the D gene is possibly TRBD2 (5 bases). There are 13 residues in the CDR3. V lost 6 bases to trimming and J lost 9 bases, with 15 bases between them. CDR3 DNA: TGTGCCAGCAGCACCGGGGAGATGGTTGAGCAGTTCTTC. Protein: CASSTGEMVEQFF.

The chain joins TRBV5-8 to TRBJ1-5; maybe TRBD1 (5 bases). The CDR3 length is 16 residues. Trimming left V 3 bases short and J 1 base short, with 14 bases between. Germline CDR1 reads SGHTS; CDR2 reads YDEGEE. The CDR3 bases are TGTGCCAGCAGCTCACCCGGGACGGTGAGCAATCAGCCCCAGCATTTT. It yields the protein CASSSPGTVSNQPQHF.